What follows are 28 T cell receptor beta chains derived from one specimen sequenced in a study of T cells in localized non-small cell lung cancer (dated by TCRdb to 2018 to 2021). Library method: the immunoSEQ multiplex PCR assay. The source is immuneACCESS, and TCRdb retained only in-frame sequences with V and J called. Part of the clones is not carried over; for the studies checked, unresolved V genes explain less than half of this, and the remainder is unexplained. The table for this sample lists 70,000 to 85,000 clones; about four fifths of them were counted only once. Around 1.3% of the sample is in the top ten clones. Sequencing used peripheral blood, obtained before any cancer treatment. The receptors come from a female donor aged 60 or older with stage I lung adenocarcinoma.

The gene calls are TRBV7-9 and TRBJ2-3; possible D gene TRBD1, 5 bases. Germline loops: CDR1 SEHNR, CDR2 FQNEAQ (reference sequence). CDR3 length: 14 residues. The V end lost 1 base, the J end lost 3 bases, and 8 bases lay between the germline ends. CDR3 loop: CASSLVGQTDTQYF. The CDR3 bases are TGTGCCAGCAGCTTAGTAGGACAAACAGATACGCAGTATTTT.

The chain employs TRBV5-6 and TRBJ2-3, with D tentatively TRBD2 (5 bases). V was shortened by 0 bases and J by 2 bases, with 10 bases between the two germline ends. The CDR3 loop spans 15 amino acids. In germline, CDR1 is SGHDT, CDR2 YYEEEE. The CDR3 coding sequence is TGTGCCAGCAGCTTGGGACCGAGGGACACAGATACGCAGTATTTT. Translated: CASSLGPRDTDTQYF. Full variable domain (missing parts from reference TRBV5-6 and TRBJ2-3): DAGVTQSPTHLIKTRGQQVTLRCSPKSGHDTVSWYQQALGQGPQFIFQYYEEEERQRGNFPDRFSGHQFPNYSSELNVNALLLGDSALYLCASSLGPRDTDTQYFGPGTRLTVL.

V and J are TRBV5-1 and TRBJ1-2; D may be TRBD1 (5 bases). The germline V and J ends were trimmed by 0 bases and 5 bases, with 17 bases remaining between them. CDR1 is SGHRS and CDR2 is YFSETQ in the germline V gene. The CDR3 totals 16 residues. CDR3 DNA sequence: TGCGCCAGCAGCTTGGAGGGAGGGGCGTATGAATATGGCTACACCTTC. Residues: CASSLEGGAYEYGYTF.

The chain couples TRBV13 to TRBJ2-3, with D uncertain. Germline-derived CDR1 and CDR2 are PRHDT and FYEKMQ (reference sequence). With 3 bases removed from V and 6 bases from J, the gap between germline ends came to 7 bases. The CDR3 sequence is 12 residues long. The CDR3 is CASSLTTDTQYF. The CDR3 region has the DNA TGTGCCAGCAGCTTGACGACGGATACGCAGTATTTT.

This rearrangement joins TRBV7-3 to TRBJ2-1; D may match TRBD1 or TRBD2 (5 bases each). The CDR3 consists of 13 residues. V was trimmed by 3 bases and J by 8 bases, leaving 11 bases between them. The germline gives CDR1 SGHTA, CDR2 FQGTGA. The CDR3 sequence is CASSLRGNDEQFF. DNA of the CDR3: TGTGCCAGCAGCTTGAGGGGAAACGATGAGCAGTTCTTC.

This rearrangement joins TRBV7-9 to TRBJ1-1; no reliable D call. The CDR3 is 12 residues long. The V and J ends lost 2 bases and 4 bases respectively, with 5 bases between them. Germline V gene sequence: CDR1 SEHNR, CDR2 FQNEAQ (reference sequence). In nucleotides, the CDR3 is TGTGCCAGCAGCTTAACGAGCACTGAAGCTTTCTTT. This sequence encodes CASSLTSTEAFF.

This chain links TRBV7-3 with TRBJ2-2; D not certain. CDR3 length: 15 amino acids. Trimming pared 5 bases from V and 1 base from J, leaving 11 bases between. Germline-derived CDR1 and CDR2 are SGHTA and FQGTGA. The CDR3 region is CASSPAAQNTGELFF. CDR3 coding DNA: TGTGCCAGCAGCCCAGCAGCTCAGAACACCGGGGAGCTGTTTTTT.

This chain uses TRBV9 with TRBJ1-4; a weak D match, TRBD1 (6 bases). CDR3 length: 15 amino acids. Germline V gives CDR1 SGDLS, CDR2 YYNGEE. V lost 3 bases to trimming and J lost 6 bases, with 15 bases between them. The CDR3, as DNA: TGTGCCAGCAGCGACGACAGGTTTGGGGATGAAAAACTGTTTTTT. This sequence encodes CASSDDRFGDEKLFF.

This rearrangement joins TRBV28 to TRBJ1-4, with 10 bases that match TRBD1. The CDR3 extends over 16 amino acids. Germline CDR1 MDHEN, CDR2 SYDVKM. V shed 8 bases, J shed 6 bases, and the junction held 12 bases outside the gene matches. The CDR3 sequence: CASGTGTGEFYEKLFF. The CDR3 DNA is TGTGCCAGCGGCACGGGGACAGGGGAATTTTATGAAAAACTGTTTTTT.

The count of this clone is one. The chain couples TRBV6-5 to TRBJ2-7; 9 bases are shared with TRBD2. Looked up from germline, CDR1 is MNHEY and CDR2 is SVGAGI. V dropped 10 bases and J dropped 1; count of bases not matched to a gene: 8. This CDR3 region has 14 residues. CDR3 sequence (DNA): TGTGCCACTGTAAAAGCGGGGGGATCCTACGAGCAGTACTTC. The encoded protein is CATVKAGGSYEQYF.

The chain employs TRBV7-8 and TRBJ2-1; 9 bases line up with TRBD2. This CDR3 spans 15 amino acids. CDR1 is SGHVS and CDR2 is FQNEAQ in the germline V gene. The J segment lost 5 bases and the V segment lost 1 base, leaving 3 bases of the junction unmatched. The chain's CDR3 is CASSLGSGGHNEQFF. CDR3 coding DNA: TGTGCCAGCAGCTTAGGTAGCGGGGGCCACAATGAGCAGTTCTTC.

The chain uses TRBV10-2 and TRBJ2-7, with 9 bases identical to TRBD2. CDR3 length: 15 residues. The germline gives CDR1 WSHSY, CDR2 SAAADI. After removal of 0 bases from V and 3 bases from J, the junction contained 3 bases not matched to a gene. The CDR3 sequence: CASSESISGGYEQYF. The CDR3 DNA is TGCGCCAGCAGTGAGTCGATTAGCGGGGGCTACGAGCAGTACTTC.

This clone appeared a single time. The chain uses TRBV18 and TRBJ2-6; D unclear. Trimming removed 6 bases from V and 3 bases from J, with 6 bases in between. In germline, CDR1 is KGHSH, CDR2 LQKENI. CDR3 length: 13 amino acids. This CDR3 is CASSQIGANVLTF. CDR3 in DNA: TGTGCCAGCTCCCAAATTGGGGCCAACGTCCTGACTTTC.

A few counts support this clone. The V call is TRBV7-8, the J call TRBJ2-6; D is unresolved. This CDR3 contains 14 residues. The germline V gene encodes CDR1 SGHVS and CDR2 FQNEAQ. Trimming cost V 5 bases and J 2 bases, with 7 bases left between them. CDR3 bases: TGTGCCAGCAGCGTAAGTCCTGGGGCCAACGTCCTGACTTTC. This codes for CASSVSPGANVLTF.

The chain uses TRBV15 and TRBJ1-1; a weak D match, TRBD1 (6 bases). Between the trimmed V and J ends, which lost 0 bases and 4 bases, there was a span of 12 bases. Germline CDR1 is LNHNV and CDR2 is YYDKDF (reference sequence). The CDR3 contains 15 residues. The CDR3 here is CATSRDASGATEAFF. The CDR3 DNA reads as TGTGCCACCAGCAGAGATGCTTCAGGGGCCACTGAAGCTTTCTTT.

V and J are TRBV4-2 and TRBJ1-1, with 7 nucleotides matching TRBD1. The J segment lost 4 bases and the V segment lost 4 bases, leaving 6 bases of the junction unmatched. CDR3 length: 14 amino acids. Germline CDR1 and CDR2: LGHNA and YNFKEQ. CDR3 region: CASSRLGGVTEAFF. CDR3 nucleotide sequence: TGTGCCAGCAGCCGCCTAGGGGGCGTCACTGAAGCTTTCTTT.

This chain joins TRBV4-2 and TRBJ2-5; 10 bases are a match to TRBD1. The CDR3 sequence is 15 residues long. With 4 bases clipped from V and 10 bases from J, the junction kept 12 bases outside the gene matches. Germline V CDR1 and CDR2: LGHNA, YNFKEQ. CDR3 in amino acids: CASSPRTGGGGIQYF. The CDR3 DNA follows: TGTGCCAGCAGCCCGAGGACAGGGGGAGGAGGGATCCAGTACTTC.

V and J are TRBV6-6 and TRBJ2-2, with D perhaps assigned TRBD1 or TRBD2 (5 bases each). Deletions cut 6 bases from V and 1 base from J, with 15 bases between. The CDR3 sequence is 16 residues long. Germline V gene data show CDR1 as MNHNY and CDR2 as SVGAGI (reference sequence). CDR3 nucleotides: TGTGCCAGCAGCTTAACCGGGACCCAGAACACCGGGGAGCTGTTTTTT. Its translation is CASSLTGTQNTGELFF.

The chain combines TRBV9 with TRBJ2-1; D possibly corresponds to TRBD1 (5 bases). The CDR3 covers 14 residues. Germline-derived CDR1 and CDR2 are SGDLS and YYNGEE. With 0 bases removed from V and 4 bases from J, the gap between germline ends came to 8 bases. CDR3 DNA sequence: TGTGCCAGCAGCGTAGAACCAGGGTACAATGAGCAGTTCTTC. It is translated as CASSVEPGYNEQFF.

The J gene is TRBJ2-3, the V gene TRBV11-3; D gene uncertain. This CDR3 contains 14 residues. The germline gives CDR1 SGHNT, CDR2 YENEEA. The V and J ends lost 5 bases and 1 base respectively, with 10 bases between them. CDR3 in amino acids: CASSPQAGTDTQYF. The CDR3 region has the DNA TGTGCCAGCAGCCCCCAGGCGGGCACAGATACGCAGTATTTT.

V gene TRBV7-2 combines with J gene TRBJ2-1, with 14 bases identical to TRBD2. CDR1 and CDR2 from the germline V gene are SGHTA and FQGNSA. CDR3 length equals 16 residues. V dropped 3 bases and J dropped 6; count of bases not matched to a gene: 4. The CDR3 nucleotides are TGTGCCAGCAGCTTGGTTGGGACTAGCGGGAGCAATGAGCAGTTCTTC. It specifies CASSLVGTSGSNEQFF.

This clone was seen more than once but under ten times. The J gene is TRBJ2-5, the V gene TRBV6-1, with 8 bases that match TRBD1. Trimming removed 5 bases from V and 2 bases from J; junction bases left unmatched: 7. The CDR3 contains 15 residues. From germline, CDR1 is MNHNS and CDR2 SASEGT. CDR3 loop: CASSLTGAIQETQYF. The CDR3 bases are TGTGCCAGCAGTCTGACAGGGGCTATACAAGAGACCCAGTACTTC.

The chain couples TRBV5-4 to TRBJ2-3; TRBD2 agrees at 16 bases. CDR3 length: 17 amino acids. With V trimmed by 4 bases and J by 11 bases, 13 bases remained unmatched. The germline CDR1 and CDR2 sequences are SGHNT and YYREEE (reference sequence). The CDR3 region is CASSPGLAGGTPMKQYF. The CDR3 DNA sequence: TGTGCCAGCAGCCCGGGACTAGCGGGGGGGACCCCCATGAAGCAGTATTTT.

This sequence joins TRBV7-9 and TRBJ2-3, with 15 bases lining up with TRBD2. The germline V gene has CDR1 SEHNR and CDR2 FQNEAQ (reference sequence). J was trimmed by 9 bases and V by 5 bases; bases with no gene match: 6. The CDR3 totals 15 residues. In nucleotides, the CDR3 is TGTGCCAGCAGCCGCGGACTAGCGGGGGGGAACACGCAGTATTTT. Encoded protein: CASSRGLAGGNTQYF. Complete variable domain (other parts from reference TRBV7-9 and TRBJ2-3): DTGVSQNPRHKITKRGQNVTFRCDPISEHNRLYWYRQTLGQGPEFLTYFQNEAQLEKSRLLSDRFSAERPKGSFSTLEIQRTEQGDSAMYLCASSRGLAGGNTQYFGPGTRLTVL.

The V and J genes are TRBV18 and TRBJ2-3; possibly TRBD1 for D (6 bases). V was pared by 10 bases and J by 7 bases, with 12 bases between. The CDR3 covers 11 residues. CDR1 and CDR2 (germline): KGHSH, LQKENI. The CDR3 here is CAILRDNTQYF. The CDR3 nucleotides read TGTGCCATACTTAGGGACAATACGCAGTATTTT.

The DNA for the CDR3 is TGTGCCAGCTCACCCCTCGGGGAGCCGAACTATGGCTACACCTTC. Protein product: CASSPLGEPNYGYTF. The chain couples TRBV18 to TRBJ1-2; D uncertain. From germline, CDR1 is KGHSH and CDR2 LQKENI. CDR3 length: 15 residues. The V gene lost 3 bases and the J gene lost 2 bases, with 13 bases spanning the gap. Full variable domain (rest looked up from reference TRBV18 and TRBJ1-2): NAGVMQNPRHLVRRRGQEARLRCSPMKGHSHVYWYRQLPEEGLKFMVYLQKENIIDESGMPKERFSAEFPKEGPSILRIQQVVRGDSAAYFCASSPLGEPNYGYTFGSGTRLTVV.

The V call is TRBV7-9, the J call TRBJ2-7, with 11 positions matching TRBD1. J was trimmed by 5 bases and V by 5 bases; bases with no gene match: 5. The CDR3 is 14 amino acids. Germline V lookup: CDR1 SEHNR, CDR2 FQNEAQ (reference sequence). The CDR3 here is CASSAGQGEDEQYF. CDR3 nucleotide sequence: TGTGCCAGCAGCGCGGGACAGGGGGAGGACGAGCAGTACTTC.

The chain couples TRBV5-5 to TRBJ2-7; 8 bases are a match to TRBD1. This CDR3 is 12 amino acids long. The trim removed 6 bases at V and 5 bases at J, leaving 4 bases unmatched. The germline gives CDR1 SGHKS, CDR2 YYEKEE (reference sequence). The CDR3 loop is CASTWTGNEQYF. Written as DNA, the CDR3 is TGTGCCAGCACCTGGACAGGGAACGAGCAGTACTTC.